Each of the 26 T cell receptor beta chains below was sequenced from the same sample in a study of Ad26.COV2.S vaccination and SARS-CoV-2 variants. Treatment meaning: about 20 received Ad26.COV2.S at low or high dose, single or two shots; roughly five received placebo; per-sample allocation not given. Samples analyzed were those drawn on day 63 after the first vaccine or placebo injection. The table came from immunoSEQ multiplex PCR; TCRdb's copy has only in-frame clones and leaves some out. Of fewer than 300,000 clones detected, roughly 86% appear once; the ten largest clones hold roughly 3.5%. The source was peripheral blood, collected in a trial of Ad26.COV2.S vaccine versus placebo. The source is a person aged 18-60 years who received the Ad26.COV2.S COVID-19 vaccine or a placebo.

Concerning this clone: The sample carries other DNA sequences with the same CDR3. The chain links TRBV5-1 to TRBJ1-2; D possibly corresponds to TRBD1 (5 bases). Trimming took off 0 bases at V and 0 bases at J, with 6 bases between the two ends. The CDR3 extends over 14 amino acids. CDR1 SGHRS and CDR2 YFSETQ come from the germline V gene. CDR3 in DNA: TGCGCCAGCAGCTTGGAGGGGTCTAACTATGGCTACACCTTC. Protein product: CASSLEGSNYGYTF.

This clone was seen a few times. The rearrangement uses TRBV29-1 and TRBJ2-3; D uncertain. V gave up 4 bases and J gave up 6 bases, with 14 bases separating them. From germline, CDR1 is SQVTM and CDR2 ANQGSEA. CDR3 length: 13 residues. This CDR3 reads CSVGSWGSDTQYF. DNA of the CDR3: TGCAGCGTTGGCAGCTGGGGATCGGATACGCAGTATTTT.

The count of this clone is one. The chain couples TRBV6-6 to TRBJ1-1; the match to TRBD1 covers 7 bases. Germline assignment: CDR1 MNHNY and CDR2 SVGAGI (reference sequence). The junction had 5 bases not matched to a gene; V was cut back by 4 bases and J by 0 bases. This CDR3 is 15 amino acids long. CDR3 sequence reads: CASSSGGQLNTEAFF. CDR3 sequence (DNA): TGTGCCAGCAGTTCTGGGGGACAGCTGAACACTGAAGCTTTCTTT.

The rearrangement links TRBV5-6 to TRBJ2-3, with D perhaps matching TRBD2 (7 bases). The CDR3 is 16 amino acids. V was cut by 0 bases and J by 5 bases, with 16 bases left in between. The V gene's germline CDR1 is SGHDT and CDR2 YYEEEE. The CDR3: CASSLAKGGRVDTQYF. Written as DNA, the CDR3 is TGTGCCAGCAGCTTGGCCAAGGGGGGGCGAGTAGATACGCAGTATTTT.

The chain employs TRBV10-1 and TRBJ2-3; D may be TRBD1 (6 bases). The CDR3 is 15 residues long. The germline V and J ends were trimmed by 4 bases and 0 bases, with 11 bases remaining between them. Germline-derived CDR1 and CDR2 are WNHNN and SYGVQD (reference sequence). CDR3: CASSVPDSSTDTQYF. CDR3 coding DNA: TGCGCCAGCAGTGTTCCGGACAGCAGCACAGATACGCAGTATTTT.

The chain combines TRBV7-9 with TRBJ2-1; 8 positions match TRBD1. The J segment lost 8 bases and the V segment lost 5 bases, leaving 11 bases of the junction unmatched. Germline loops: CDR1 SEHNR, CDR2 FQNEAQ (reference sequence). This CDR3 region has 15 residues. The CDR3 sequence: CASSPGQGAVDEQFF. CDR3 nucleotide sequence: TGTGCCAGCAGCCCCGGCCAGGGGGCAGTCGATGAGCAGTTCTTC.

This clone was observed a single time. The rearrangement joins TRBV4-1 to TRBJ2-1; D unclear. Trimming stripped 1 base from V and 8 bases from J, with 9 bases between. This CDR3 region has 13 residues. Germline loops: CDR1 MGHRA, CDR2 YSYEKL. The CDR3 is CASSQAAVHEQFF. In DNA, the CDR3 is TGCGCCAGCAGCCAAGCCGCCGTCCATGAGCAGTTCTTC.

V gene TRBV7-9 combines with J gene TRBJ1-1, with D hard to call. This CDR3 has 16 amino acids. Germline CDR1 SEHNR, CDR2 FQNEAQ (reference sequence). With 6 bases removed from V and 3 bases from J, the gap between germline ends came to 20 bases. The CDR3 bases are TGTGCCAGCAGATCTCGCAGCCTAGGTATAGACACTGAAGCTTTCTTT. Protein: CASRSRSLGIDTEAFF.

V is TRBV6-5 and J is TRBJ1-4; D might be TRBD1 (6 bases). Germline CDR1 MNHEY, CDR2 SVGAGI. This CDR3 region has 15 residues. Trimming cost V 6 bases and J 7 bases, with 18 bases left between them. The CDR3 DNA follows: TGTGCCAGCAGGCCCTCGGGGGGCTTGGGTGAAAAACTGTTTTTT. Its protein is CASRPSGGLGEKLFF.

This chain connects TRBV28 to TRBJ2-7; 9 nucleotides agree with TRBD1. Germline CDR1 reads MDHEN; CDR2 reads SYDVKM. V shed 5 bases and J 3 bases; nucleotides not matched to a gene: 8. The CDR3 is 15 residues long. The CDR3 region is CASSGRDRVRYEQYF. The CDR3 nucleotides are TGTGCCAGCAGTGGACGGGACAGGGTGCGCTACGAGCAGTACTTC.

This chain links TRBV5-6 with TRBJ1-5; 11 nucleotides match TRBD1. This CDR3 is 15 amino acids long. CDR1 is SGHDT and CDR2 is YYEEEE in the germline V gene. With 3 bases clipped from V and 6 bases from J, the junction kept 5 bases outside the gene matches. CDR3 loop: CASSSQDRGLQPQHF. CDR3 bases: TGTGCCAGCAGCTCGCAGGACAGGGGGCTTCAGCCCCAGCATTTT.

This chain links TRBV7-9 with TRBJ2-1; 10 nucleotides line up with TRBD2. The CDR3 loop spans 17 amino acids. With V trimmed by 3 bases and J by 2 bases, 7 bases remained unmatched. Germline V CDR1 and CDR2: SEHNR, FQNEAQ (reference sequence). CDR3 in DNA: TGTGCCAGCAGCTTCCCAGTCACTAGCGGGACCTACAATGAGCAGTTCTTC. The encoded protein is CASSFPVTSGTYNEQFF. The whole variable domain, filled in from reference TRBV7-9 and TRBJ2-1, reads DTGVSQNPRHKITKRGQNVTFRCDPISEHNRLYWYRQTLGQGPEFLTYFQNEAQLEKSRLLSDRFSAERPKGSFSTLEIQRTEQGDSAMYLCASSFPVTSGTYNEQFFGPGTRLTVL.

The chain recombines TRBV30 with TRBJ1-2, with no clear D. CDR1 is GTSNPN, CDR2 SVGIG, per germline (reference sequence). V lost 0 bases and J lost 1, with 6 bases in between. This CDR3 has 13 residues. CDR3 nucleotide sequence: TGTGCCTGGAGTGTTTGGAATAACTATGGCTACACCTTC. It encodes CAWSVWNNYGYTF.

The table lists this clone with a count of one. The rearrangement links TRBV3-1 (or the pseudogene TRBV3-2) to TRBJ2-1; perhaps D is TRBD1 or TRBD2 (5 bases each). V lost 2 bases to trimming and J lost 9 bases, with 11 bases between them. CDR3 size: 13 residues. Germline lookup yields CDR1 LGHDT and CDR2 YNNKEL (reference sequence). The CDR3 loop is CASSQSGDGEQFF. The CDR3 DNA follows: TGTGCCAGCAGCCAATCCGGGGACGGTGAGCAGTTCTTC.

The V call is TRBV29-1, the J call TRBJ1-2; the D is unclear. The CDR3 runs 12 residues. Trimming took 4 bases from V and 0 from J, leaving 6 bases between them. The V gene's germline CDR1 is SQVTM and CDR2 ANQGSEA. The CDR3 DNA is TGCAGCGTTGTGGGAGCTAACTATGGCTACACCTTC. Its translation is CSVVGANYGYTF.

J is TRBJ2-7 and V is TRBV12-3 or TRBV12-4, with 7 bases identical to TRBD1. V trimming: 2 bases; J trimming: 6 bases; junction bases outside the gene matches: 4. The CDR3 sequence is 13 residues long. CDR3 in amino acids: CASSLHRGREQYF. The CDR3 DNA is TGTGCCAGCAGTTTACACAGGGGACGCGAGCAGTACTTC.

The chain combines TRBV7-9 with TRBJ1-5; D is possibly TRBD1 (6 bases). The CDR3 length is 17 residues. CDR1 is SEHNR, CDR2 FQNEAQ, per germline (reference sequence). V lost 1 base and J 5 bases, leaving 18 bases between the germline ends. CDR3 residues: CASSLVGFTGIDQPQHF. CDR3 nucleotide sequence: TGTGCCAGCAGCTTAGTGGGCTTTACAGGGATTGATCAGCCCCAGCATTTT.

The chain recombines TRBV7-9 with TRBJ2-2, with 9 bases aligning to TRBD2. Germline V lookup: CDR1 SEHNR, CDR2 FQNEAQ (reference sequence). The length of the CDR3 is 16 residues. V lost 2 bases and J lost 2; bases outside the gene matches: 3. In DNA form, the CDR3 reads TGTGCCAGCAGCTTATATCTAGCGGGAAACACCGGGGAGCTGTTTTTT. Residues: CASSLYLAGNTGELFF.

This chain uses TRBV18 with TRBJ2-3; TRBD2 matches at 11 bases. CDR3 length equals 18 residues. Per germline, CDR1 KGHSH and CDR2 LQKENI. The V gene end was trimmed by 1 base and the J gene end by 3 bases; junction bases not matched to a gene: 9. CDR3 sequence reads: CASSPLPLAGGGTDTQYF. The CDR3 DNA reads TGTGCCAGCTCACCACTGCCGTTAGCGGGAGGGGGAACAGATACGCAGTATTTT.

The chain recombines TRBV5-6 with TRBJ2-4; 7 bases align to TRBD1. There are 13 residues in the CDR3. The V gene end was trimmed by 0 bases and the J gene end by 7 bases; junction bases not matched to a gene: 1. In germline, CDR1 is SGHDT, CDR2 YYEEEE. This CDR3 is CASSLVGGNIQYF. The CDR3 DNA follows: TGTGCCAGCAGCTTGGTAGGGGGCAACATTCAGTACTTC. Drawing the rest from reference TRBV5-6 and TRBJ2-4, the complete variable domain is DAGVTQSPTHLIKTRGQQVTLRCSPKSGHDTVSWYQQALGQGPQFIFQYYEEEERQRGNFPDRFSGHQFPNYSSELNVNALLLGDSALYLCASSLVGGNIQYFGAGTRLSVL.

This clone was recorded a few times. The chain recombines TRBV4-2 with TRBJ1-2; possible D gene TRBD1, 5 bases. From germline, CDR1 is LGHNA and CDR2 YNFKEQ. Trimming shortened V by 0 bases and J by 8 bases, and 13 bases separated the two germline ends. The CDR3 loop spans 14 amino acids. The CDR3 protein is CASSQDSRGFGYTF. CDR3 coding DNA: TGTGCCAGCAGCCAAGATAGTCGGGGGTTCGGCTACACCTTC.

The V gene is TRBV5-1, the J gene TRBJ1-1, with D possibly being TRBD1 (5 bases). In germline, CDR1 is SGHRS, CDR2 YFSETQ. The CDR3 has 14 amino acids. V was cut by 2 bases and J by 4 bases, with 12 bases left in between. The CDR3 here is CASSLVSGSTEAFF. The CDR3 DNA follows: TGCGCCAGCAGCTTAGTCTCAGGGAGCACTGAAGCTTTCTTT.

The chain uses TRBV5-1 and TRBJ2-3; 7 bases align to TRBD1. The CDR3 sequence is 15 residues long. The V gene end was trimmed by 0 bases and the J gene end by 5 bases; junction bases not matched to a gene: 6. Germline V gene sequence: CDR1 SGHRS, CDR2 YFSETQ. This CDR3 reads CASSLDSGGVDTQYF. CDR3 in DNA: TGCGCCAGCAGCTTGGATTCAGGGGGAGTAGATACGCAGTATTTT.

The chain is built from TRBV5-1 and TRBJ1-2, with D perhaps TRBD1 (6 bases). Trimming took 3 bases from V and 8 from J, leaving 26 bases between them. This CDR3 has 17 residues. Looked up from germline, CDR1 is SGHRS and CDR2 is YFSETQ. CDR3 protein: CASSSIPVGTTGFGYTF. CDR3 nucleotides: TGCGCCAGCAGCTCCATCCCGGTCGGGACTACAGGGTTCGGCTACACCTTC.

The chain joins TRBV19 to TRBJ1-5, with 10 bases identical to TRBD1. The ends lost 5 bases at V and 0 bases at J; junction bases unmatched: 10. In germline, CDR1 is LNHDA, CDR2 SQIVND (reference sequence). CDR3 length: 18 amino acids. CDR3 residues: CASSRDRGDTYSNQPQHF. CDR3 coding DNA: TGTGCCAGTAGTCGGGACAGGGGCGACACCTATAGCAATCAGCCCCAGCATTTT.

This rearrangement joins TRBV5-1 to TRBJ1-2; D gene unclear. There are 11 residues in the CDR3. The germline CDR1 and CDR2 sequences are SGHRS and YFSETQ. Trimming stripped 4 bases from V and 3 bases from J, with 4 bases between. The CDR3: CASSADYGYTF. The CDR3 bases are TGCGCCAGCAGCGCAGACTATGGCTACACCTTC.